These T cell receptor beta chains were read from a single sample in a study of blood T cells in healthy people across ages. TCRdb re-called the 5' RACE reads through MiXCR, storing one row per CDR3 protein. The sample includes about 780,000 distinct CDR3 sequences, 20% to 30% seen only once; the top ten take about 3%. These sequences were also reported in another study, on T cells of mothers and their children.

The sequenced material came from blood. The source of these receptors is a boy between 5 and 17 years old in good health. Both conserved end residues are part of each CDR3. D genes are given only for firm matches. Not all rows give a size; the values are once, few, many and, for expanded clones, a class.

V,J,size,D,DNA,CDR3
TRBV28,TRBJ1-4,NA,TRBD1,TGTGCCAGCTCCTCAACCCTAATTGGACAGGGACGAGAAAAACTGTTTTTT,CASSSTLIGQGREKLFF
TRBV5-5,TRBJ1-2,NA,NA,TGTGCCAGCAGCTTGGACTGGCTCGTCACCTATGGCTACACCTTC,CASSLDWLVTYGYTF
TRBV20-1,TRBJ2-3,NA,NA,TGCAGTGCTGCCCTCGAGAGCGCAGATACGCAGTATTTT,CSAALESADTQYF
TRBV29-1,TRBJ1-4,few,NA,TGCAGCGTTGAAGAAGGAGATACTAATGAAAAACTGTTTTTT,CSVEEGDTNEKLFF
TRBV7-9,TRBJ2-1,NA,NA,TGTGCCAGCACCAAGGTGCCGAGCTCCTACAATGAGCAGTTCTTC,CASTKVPSSYNEQFF
TRBV11-2,TRBJ2-1,NA,NA,TGTGCCAGCAGCTTAGATCTAATCCAGCGGGACAGCTCCTACAATGAGCAGTTCTTC,CASSLDLIQRDSSYNEQFF
TRBV28,TRBJ2-4,NA,NA,TGTGCCAGCAGTTTATGGCCAGGGACGAGTAGCAAAAACGTTCAGTACTTC,CASSLWPGTSSKNVQYF
TRBV7-2,TRBJ2-4,few,TRBD2,TGTGCCAGCAGCTTACCTAGCGGGTACGGCATTCAGTACTTC,CASSLPSGYGIQYF
TRBV12-3/TRBV12-4,TRBJ2-1,few,TRBD2,TGTGCCAGCACCTCTCGGAATAGCGGGGGCAATGAGCAGTTCTTC,CASTSRNSGGNEQFF
TRBV20-1,TRBJ2-7,NA,TRBD1,TGCAGTGCCAAGCACAGGGGCATCTACGAGCAGTACTTC,CSAKHRGIYEQYF
TRBV6-5,TRBJ2-1,NA,TRBD2,TGTGCCAGCAGTTACTCGAGTGCGGGGGGCAACCTATACAATGAGCAGTTCTTC,CASSYSSAGGNLYNEQFF
TRBV27,TRBJ2-7,few,TRBD1,TGTGCCAGCAGTTTTGTATGGCAGGGGGCCGGGAATCTACGGGAGCAGTACTTC,CASSFVWQGAGNLREQYF
TRBV29-1,TRBJ1-1,NA,NA,TGCAGCGTTGAACAAAGACTGAACACTGAAGCTTTCTTT,CSVEQRLNTEAFF
TRBV6-2/TRBV6-3,TRBJ2-5,NA,NA,TGTGCCAGCAGTTACCGGGCGGGCCGGGAGACCCAGTACTTC,CASSYRAGRETQYF
TRBV10-3,TRBJ2-1,NA,NA,TGTGCCATCAGTGAAGTAGCGGAGGGGCGCAATGAGCAATTCTTC,CAISEVAEGRNEQFF
TRBV24-1,TRBJ2-3,few,NA,TGTGCCACCAGTGATTTCGGGGATACGCAGTATTTT,CATSDFGDTQYF
TRBV4-1,TRBJ2-3,NA,TRBD2,TGCGCCAGCAGCCTACTAGCGGGGACCACAGATACGCAGTATTTT,CASSLLAGTTDTQYF
TRBV3-1,TRBJ2-5,few,TRBD2,TGTGCCAGCAGCCAAGACGAGCGGGGGGGCCGTCGGGAGACCCAGTACTTC,CASSQDERGGRRETQYF
TRBV20-1,TRBJ1-4,NA,NA,TGCAGTGCTAGTCAAGGGTCCTCCTTCTTTAATGAAAAACTGTTTTTT,CSASQGSSFFNEKLFF
TRBV7-2,TRBJ1-2,NA,TRBD1,TGTGCCAGCAGCTCCCGTAGTACAGGGGAAGGGAGCTATGGCTACACCTTC,CASSSRSTGEGSYGYTF
TRBV2,TRBJ2-7,NA,NA,TGTGCCAGCAGGCGGGGATCCGAGCAGTACTTC,CASRRGSEQYF
TRBV25-1,TRBJ1-2,few,NA,TGTGCCAGCAGTGCCACAGGGTTTGATGGCTACACCTTC,CASSATGFDGYTF
TRBV6-5,TRBJ2-7,few,NA,TGTGCCAGCAGTTACGGCGGGGTGGACGAGCAGTACTTC,CASSYGGVDEQYF
TRBV10-3,TRBJ2-5,NA,NA,TGTGCCATCAGTGAGTCTCCGACAGGGGAGGGCCAAGAGACCCAGTACTTC,CAISESPTGEGQETQYF